One T cell receptor beta chain is described in this entry. The data stem from a study of identical twins. TCRdb used MiXCR to reprocess the 5' RACE reads, holding one entry per CDR3 protein. The sample shows 650,000 to 800,000 distinct CDR3 sequences, 8.5% to 9% of them seen only once. This CDR3 has 17 amino acids. The J segment lost 4 bases and the V segment lost 1 base, leaving 12 bases of the junction unmatched. Per germline, CDR1 DFQATT and CDR2 SNEGSKA (reference sequence). The same data also contributed to another study, on yellow fever vaccine responses in identical twins.

The source of this sequence is a woman aged 18-29 years in good health. Sequencing was carried out using PBMCs. This chain joins TRBV20-1 and TRBJ2-1, with TRBD2 identical over 8 bases. The CDR3 sequence is CSARAPSGSGGYNEQFF. CDR3 nucleotide sequence: TGCAGTGCTAGAGCTCCCAGCGGGAGTGGGGGTTACAATGAGCAGTTCTTC.